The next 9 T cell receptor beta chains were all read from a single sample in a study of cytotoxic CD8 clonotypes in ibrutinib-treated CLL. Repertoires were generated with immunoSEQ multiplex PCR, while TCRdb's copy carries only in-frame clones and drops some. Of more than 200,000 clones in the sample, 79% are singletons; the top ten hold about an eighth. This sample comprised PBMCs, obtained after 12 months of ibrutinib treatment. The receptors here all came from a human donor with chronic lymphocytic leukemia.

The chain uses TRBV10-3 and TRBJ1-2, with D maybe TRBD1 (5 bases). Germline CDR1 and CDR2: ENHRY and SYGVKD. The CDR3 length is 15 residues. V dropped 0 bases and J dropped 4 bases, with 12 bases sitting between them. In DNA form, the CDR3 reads TGTGCCATCAGTGAGTCCGGGACCCGGCCCTATGGCTACACCTTC. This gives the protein CAISESGTRPYGYTF.

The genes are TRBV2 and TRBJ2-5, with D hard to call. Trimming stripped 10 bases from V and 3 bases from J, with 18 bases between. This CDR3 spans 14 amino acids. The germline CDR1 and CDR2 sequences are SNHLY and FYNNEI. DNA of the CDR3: TGTGCCACCAAGGTGGGGTATGTCGAAGAGACCCAGTACTTC. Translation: CATKVGYVEETQYF.

CDR3 sequence reads: CASSSDRMINIQYF. For the CDR3, the DNA is TGTGCCAGCAGTTCTGACCGGATGATAAACATTCAGTACTTC. The V call is TRBV27, the J call TRBJ2-4; D is ambiguous. CDR3 length equals 14 residues. Germline assignment: CDR1 MNHEY and CDR2 SMNVEV (reference sequence). Trimming stripped 4 bases from V and 6 bases from J, with 13 bases between.

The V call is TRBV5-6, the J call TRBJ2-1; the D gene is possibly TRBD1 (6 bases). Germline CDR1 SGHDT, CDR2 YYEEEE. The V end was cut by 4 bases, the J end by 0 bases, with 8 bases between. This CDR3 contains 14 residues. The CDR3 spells CASSRDISYNEQFF. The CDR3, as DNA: TGTGCCAGCAGCCGGGACATCTCCTACAATGAGCAGTTCTTC. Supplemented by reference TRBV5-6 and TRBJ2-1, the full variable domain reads DAGVTQSPTHLIKTRGQQVTLRCSPKSGHDTVSWYQQALGQGPQFIFQYYEEEERQRGNFPDRFSGHQFPNYSSELNVNALLLGDSALYLCASSRDISYNEQFFGPGTRLTVL.

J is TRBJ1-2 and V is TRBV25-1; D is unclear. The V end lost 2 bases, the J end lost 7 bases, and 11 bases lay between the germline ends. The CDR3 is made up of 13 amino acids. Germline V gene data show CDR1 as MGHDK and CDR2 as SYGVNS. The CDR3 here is CASSETVLFGYTF. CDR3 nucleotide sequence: TGTGCCAGCAGTGAAACCGTTCTATTTGGCTACACCTTC.

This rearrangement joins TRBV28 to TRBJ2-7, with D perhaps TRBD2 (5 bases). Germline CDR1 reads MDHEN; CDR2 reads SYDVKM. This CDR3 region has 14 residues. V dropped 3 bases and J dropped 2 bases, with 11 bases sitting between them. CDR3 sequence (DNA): TGTGCCAGCAGTTTTCGTCTAGCACCCTACGAGCAGTACTTC. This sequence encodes CASSFRLAPYEQYF.

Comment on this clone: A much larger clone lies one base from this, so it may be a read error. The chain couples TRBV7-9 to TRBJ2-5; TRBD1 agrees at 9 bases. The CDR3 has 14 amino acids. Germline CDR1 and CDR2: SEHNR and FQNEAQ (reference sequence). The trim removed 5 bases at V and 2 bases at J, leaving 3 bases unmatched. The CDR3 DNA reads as TGTGCCAGCAGCCCCGGGACAGGGCAAGAGACCCAGTACTTC. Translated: CASSPGTGQETQYF.

DNA for the CDR3: TGTGCCAGCAGGATTACGGACAGGGGATATTACGAGCAGTACTTC. It encodes CASRITDRGYYEQYF. The rearrangement joins TRBV6-5 to TRBJ2-7, with TRBD1 matching over 9 bases. The CDR3 runs 15 residues. Losses at the gene ends were 6 bases for V and 4 bases for J; bases not matched to a gene: 10. Germline CDR1 and CDR2: MNHEY and SVGAGI.

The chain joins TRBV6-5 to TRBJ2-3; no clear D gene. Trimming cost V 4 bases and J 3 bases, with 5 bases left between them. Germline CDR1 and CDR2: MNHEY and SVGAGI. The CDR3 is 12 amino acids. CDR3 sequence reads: CASSSSTDTQYF. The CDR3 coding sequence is TGTGCCAGCAGTTCCTCGACAGATACGCAGTATTTT.